This T cell receptor beta chain derives from a study of T-cell memory formation after mild COVID-19. Turning to the study itself: In these data, TCR clusters were largely donor specific. Broader study findings: Second-wave clones that peaked on day 37 lacked confirmed SARS-CoV-2 specificity. Among CD4+ contracting clones, most were CM and EM, and CD8+ ones EMRA. In pre-infection memory, a portion of responding clones appeared, which suggested that cross-reactive memory joined.

CDR1 SGHTA and CDR2 FQGNSA come from the germline V gene. This CDR3 is 14 amino acids long. The trim removed 8 bases at V and 2 bases at J, leaving 2 bases unmatched. The sample holds many counts of this clonotype. The antigen remains unidentified. In TCRdb, the 5' RACE reads were re-called with MiXCR into one record per CDR3 protein. The data contain about 280,000 distinct CDR3 sequences, less than 9.5% of them singletons. The clonotype originates from a man aged 18 to 30 who had mild COVID-19 (a few samples of this study predate the infection). Cell type and time point are not known. Specimen: PBMCs or a T cell subset sorted from them (not recorded which). The rearrangement links TRBV7-2 to TRBJ2-1; 11 bases line up with TRBD2. DNA for the CDR3: TGTGCCAGCGAGGGACTAGCGGCCTACAATGAGCAGTTCTTC. It yields the protein CASEGLAAYNEQFF.